The next 9 T cell receptor beta chains were all read from a single sample in a study of cytomegalovirus exposure and HLA in healthy donors. The PCR was carried out with 60 Vbeta primers and 13 Jbeta primers. Generated by immunoSEQ multiplex PCR, the TCRdb table keeps only in-frame clones and is missing some. The data hold nearly 110,000 clones, with over 55% observed a single time. The sequencing sample was made of PBMCs. These receptor sequences come from a female donor in good health and CMV-seronegative.

The chain is built from TRBV5-1 and TRBJ1-5, with D unclear. This CDR3 comprises 14 residues. V lost 0 bases and J 6 bases, leaving 10 bases between the germline ends. Germline values: CDR1 SGHRS, CDR2 YFSETQ. For the CDR3, the DNA is TGCGCCAGCAGCTTGGGGGGAGAAGGTCAGCCCCAGCATTTT. The encoded protein is CASSLGGEGQPQHF. The whole variable domain, filled in from reference TRBV5-1 and TRBJ1-5, reads KAGVTQTPRYLIKTRGQQVTLSCSPISGHRSVSWYQQTPGQGLQFLFEYFSETQRNKGNFPGRFSGRQFSNSRSEMNVSTLELGDSALYLCASSLGGEGQPQHFGDGTRLSIL.

CDR3 residues: CASTLAGGNEQFF. The CDR3 DNA follows: TGTGCCAGCACACTAGCGGGAGGGAATGAGCAGTTCTTC. This rearrangement joins TRBV11-3 to TRBJ2-1; 13 positions match TRBD2. The ends lost 7 bases at V and 7 bases at J; junction bases unmatched: 1. The CDR3 extends over 13 amino acids. The germline V gene encodes CDR1 SGHNT and CDR2 YENEEA.

This clone came up a few times. CDR3 bases: TGTGCCAGCTCACCACCGCTGGCCTCGGGTGAAGCTTTCTTT. Translation: CASSPPLASGEAFF. The chain combines TRBV18 with TRBJ1-1; D not resolved. V shed 0 bases and J shed 7 bases, with 12 bases lying between them. The length of the CDR3 is 14 residues. CDR1 and CDR2 (germline): KGHSH, LQKENI.

The gene calls are TRBV19 and TRBJ2-7; the D gene is possibly TRBD2 (6 bases). This CDR3 region has 14 residues. Germline V gene sequence: CDR1 LNHDA, CDR2 SQIVND (reference sequence). V was pared by 4 bases and J by 3 bases, with 13 bases between. The CDR3 DNA follows: TGTGCCAGTAGTACCCGGCGGGGAATCTACGAGCAGTACTTC. Translated, it gives CASSTRRGIYEQYF. The full variable domain, its missing parts supplied by reference TRBV19 and TRBJ2-7, is DGGITQSPKYLFRKEGQNVTLSCEQNLNHDAMYWYRQDPGQGLRLIYYSQIVNDFQKGDIAEGYSVSREKKESFPLTVTSAQKNPTAFYLCASSTRRGIYEQYFGPGTRLTVT.

The chain links TRBV7-9 to TRBJ1-5; D gene uncertain. CDR3 length: 14 amino acids. The ends were cut back, 5 bases at V and 5 bases at J, with 13 bases in the middle. CDR1 and CDR2 from the germline V gene are SEHNR and FQNEAQ (reference sequence). DNA of the CDR3: TGTGCCAGCAGCCGGGGAGACGGTGATCAGCCCCAGCATTTT. Its translation is CASSRGDGDQPQHF.

In its sample, this clone was seen a few times. The chain carries TRBV4-2 and TRBJ2-3; D is unclear. The germline V gene has CDR1 LGHNA and CDR2 YNFKEQ. The CDR3 consists of 16 residues. Trimming cost V 1 base and J 3 bases, with 14 bases left between them. The CDR3 sequence is CASSQVQELSTDTQYF. The DNA for the CDR3 is TGTGCCAGCAGCCAAGTTCAGGAACTGTCAACAGATACGCAGTATTTT.

The chain is built from TRBV10-1 and TRBJ2-1; 15 bases are a match to TRBD2. V trimming: 3 bases; J trimming: 10 bases; junction bases outside the gene matches: 7. CDR3 size: 16 residues. CDR1 is WNHNN, CDR2 SYGVQD, per germline (reference sequence). The CDR3 bases are TGCGCCAGCAGTGACCGGACTAGCGGGAGGGCGGGGGAGCAGTTCTTC. Translated, it gives CASSDRTSGRAGEQFF.

This clone occurred a few times. The rearrangement links TRBV6-5 to TRBJ2-1, with 9 positions matching TRBD2. CDR1 and CDR2 from the germline V gene are MNHEY and SVGAGI. V lost 6 bases and J lost 9; bases outside the gene matches: 9. This CDR3 comprises 14 residues. CDR3 nucleotide sequence: TGTGCCAGCAGCCGTAGCGGGAGCACGGTTGAGCAGTTCTTC. Residues: CASSRSGSTVEQFF.

The chain couples TRBV5-6 to TRBJ1-4; D is unclear. The CDR3 is 15 residues long. CDR1 and CDR2 (germline): SGHDT, YYEEEE. Deletions cut 0 bases from V and 11 bases from J, with 17 bases between. This CDR3 reads CASSLERPGARKLFF. The CDR3, as DNA: TGTGCCAGCAGCTTGGAGAGGCCCGGTGCCCGTAAACTGTTTTTT.